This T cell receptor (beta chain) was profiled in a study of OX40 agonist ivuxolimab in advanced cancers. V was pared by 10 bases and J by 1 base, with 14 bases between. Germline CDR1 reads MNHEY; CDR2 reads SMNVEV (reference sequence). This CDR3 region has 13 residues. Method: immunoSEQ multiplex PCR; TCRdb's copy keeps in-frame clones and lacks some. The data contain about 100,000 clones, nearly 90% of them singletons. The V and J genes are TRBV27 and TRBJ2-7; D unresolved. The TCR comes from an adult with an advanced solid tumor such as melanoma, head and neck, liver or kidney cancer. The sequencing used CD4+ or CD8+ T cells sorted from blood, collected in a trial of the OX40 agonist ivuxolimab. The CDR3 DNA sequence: TGTGCCACCAGGAACATTGGTTCCTACGAGCAGTACTTC. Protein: CATRNIGSYEQYF.